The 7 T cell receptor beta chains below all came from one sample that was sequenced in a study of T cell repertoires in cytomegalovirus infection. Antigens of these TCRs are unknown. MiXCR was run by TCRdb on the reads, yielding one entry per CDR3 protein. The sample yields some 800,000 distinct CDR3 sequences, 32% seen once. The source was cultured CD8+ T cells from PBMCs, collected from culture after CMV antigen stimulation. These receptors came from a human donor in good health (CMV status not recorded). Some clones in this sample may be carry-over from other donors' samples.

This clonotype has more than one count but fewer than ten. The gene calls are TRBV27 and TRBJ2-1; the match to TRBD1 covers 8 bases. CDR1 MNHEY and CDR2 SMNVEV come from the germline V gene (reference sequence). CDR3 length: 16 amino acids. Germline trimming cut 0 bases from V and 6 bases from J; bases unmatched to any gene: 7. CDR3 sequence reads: CASSLSGTGQGNEQFF. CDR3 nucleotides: TGTGCCAGCAGTTTATCCGGGACAGGTCAGGGCAATGAGCAGTTCTTC.

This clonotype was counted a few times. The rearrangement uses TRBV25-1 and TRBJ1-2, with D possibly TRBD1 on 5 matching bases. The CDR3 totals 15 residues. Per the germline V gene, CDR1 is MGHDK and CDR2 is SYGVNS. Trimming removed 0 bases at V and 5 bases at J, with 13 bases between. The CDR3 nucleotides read TGTGCCAGCAGTGAATATCAGCGGGACCTTTATGGCTACACCTTC. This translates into CASSEYQRDLYGYTF.

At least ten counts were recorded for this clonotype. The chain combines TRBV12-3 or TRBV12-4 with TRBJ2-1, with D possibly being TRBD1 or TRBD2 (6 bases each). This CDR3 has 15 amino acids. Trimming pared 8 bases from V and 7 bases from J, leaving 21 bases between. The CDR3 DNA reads TGTGCCAGCTCCGGAGGGGGGACCTTCGGGAATGAGCAGTTCTTC. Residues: CASSGGGTFGNEQFF.

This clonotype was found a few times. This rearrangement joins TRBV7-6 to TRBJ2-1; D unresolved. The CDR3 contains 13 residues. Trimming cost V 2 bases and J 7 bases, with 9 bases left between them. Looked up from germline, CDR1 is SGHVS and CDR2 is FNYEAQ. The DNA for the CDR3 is TGTGCCAGCAGCTTAACGTTGGGGAATGAGCAGTTCTTC. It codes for CASSLTLGNEQFF.

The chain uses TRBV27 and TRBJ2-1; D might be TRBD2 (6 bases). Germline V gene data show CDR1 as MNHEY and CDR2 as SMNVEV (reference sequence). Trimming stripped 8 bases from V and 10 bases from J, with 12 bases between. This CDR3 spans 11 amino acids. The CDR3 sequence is CASRSGAEQFF. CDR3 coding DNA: TGTGCCAGCCGTTCGGGAGCCGAGCAGTTCTTC.

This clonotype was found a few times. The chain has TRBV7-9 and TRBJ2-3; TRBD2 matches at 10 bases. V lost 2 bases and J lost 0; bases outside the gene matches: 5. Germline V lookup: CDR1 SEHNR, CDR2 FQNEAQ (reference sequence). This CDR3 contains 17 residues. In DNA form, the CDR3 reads TGTGCCAGCAGCTTATTCACTAGCGGGGTTAGCACAGATACGCAGTATTTT. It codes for CASSLFTSGVSTDTQYF.

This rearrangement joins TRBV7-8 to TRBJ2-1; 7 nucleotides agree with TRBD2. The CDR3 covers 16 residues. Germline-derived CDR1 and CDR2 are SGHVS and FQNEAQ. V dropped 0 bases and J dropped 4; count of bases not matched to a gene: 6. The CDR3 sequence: CASSLAGWGGYNEQFF. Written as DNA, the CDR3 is TGTGCCAGCAGCTTAGCGGGTTGGGGGGGTTACAATGAGCAGTTCTTC.